A selection of T cell receptor beta chains follows, all from one sample in a study of response to subunit inactivated influenza vaccine. Using its own MiXCR run on the RT-PCR reads, TCRdb lists one record per CDR3 protein. The sample holds roughly 170,000 distinct CDR3 sequences, about 9.3% seen once. The material sequenced was non-naive T cells sorted from PBMCs, taken on the day of vaccination. The receptors here all came from a man in his fifties who received an inactivated influenza vaccine. Both conserved end residues are part of each CDR3. Fields, in order: D gene, clone size, J gene, V gene, CDR3 protein, CDR3 DNA. D genes are given only for firm matches. A clone size is listed for some rows: how often the clone was seen (once, few, many), or a class if it is expanded.

D gene: -; clone size: few; J gene: TRBJ2-7; V gene: TRBV9; CDR3 protein: CASSVRPDGGEQYF; CDR3 DNA: TGTGCCAGCAGCGTTCGTCCGGACGGGGGCGAGCAGTACTTC
D gene: TRBD1; clone size: -; J gene: TRBJ1-5; V gene: TRBV28; CDR3 protein: CASRPGGTGQPQHF; CDR3 DNA: TGTGCCAGCAGACCAGGGGGAACGGGTCAGCCCCAGCATTTT
D gene: -; clone size: few; J gene: TRBJ2-2; V gene: TRBV20-1; CDR3 protein: CSAQDNRGSGELFF; CDR3 DNA: TGCAGTGCGCAAGACAATCGGGGTTCCGGGGAGCTGTTTTTT
D gene: -; clone size: few; J gene: TRBJ1-2; V gene: TRBV5-1; CDR3 protein: CASANTAGNYGYTF; CDR3 DNA: TGCGCCAGCGCGAATACGGCGGGTAACTATGGCTACACCTTC
D gene: TRBD1; clone size: many; J gene: TRBJ2-7; V gene: TRBV13; CDR3 protein: CASSNRDSEQYF; CDR3 DNA: TGTGCCAGCAGCAACCGGGACAGCGAGCAGTACTTC
D gene: -; clone size: many; J gene: TRBJ1-2; V gene: TRBV28; CDR3 protein: CASSRNYGYTF; CDR3 DNA: TGTGCCAGCAGCCGAAACTATGGCTACACCTTC
D gene: -; clone size: many; J gene: TRBJ2-3; V gene: TRBV5-4; CDR3 protein: CASSSDRTDTQYF; CDR3 DNA: TGTGCCAGCAGCTCAGACCGCACAGATACGCAGTATTTT
D gene: -; clone size: many; J gene: TRBJ2-3; V gene: TRBV10-3; CDR3 protein: CAISVTSTDTQYF; CDR3 DNA: TGTGCCATCAGTGTGACTAGCACAGATACGCAGTATTTT
D gene: TRBD1; clone size: -; J gene: TRBJ1-1; V gene: TRBV4-3; CDR3 protein: CASSSDRGGTEAFF; CDR3 DNA: TGCGCCAGCAGCTCGGACAGGGGGGGCACTGAAGCTTTCTTT
D gene: TRBD2; clone size: many; J gene: TRBJ2-7; V gene: TRBV12-3/TRBV12-4; CDR3 protein: CASSLWSGGNYEQYF; CDR3 DNA: TGTGCCAGCAGTTTATGGAGCGGGGGGAACTACGAGCAGTACTTC
D gene: -; clone size: few; J gene: TRBJ2-4; V gene: TRBV6-2/TRBV6-3; CDR3 protein: CASSYLYTLAKNIQYF; CDR3 DNA: TGTGCCAGCAGTTACCTCTATACCCTAGCCAAAAACATTCAGTACTTC
D gene: -; clone size: -; J gene: TRBJ2-1; V gene: TRBV30; CDR3 protein: CAWGYYNEQFF; CDR3 DNA: TGTGCCTGGGGTTACTACAATGAGCAGTTCTTC
D gene: -; clone size: -; J gene: TRBJ2-7; V gene: TRBV4-2; CDR3 protein: CASSQVPRNLLSYEQYF; CDR3 DNA: TGTGCCAGCAGCCAGGTCCCCCGCAACCTATTGTCCTACGAGCAGTACTTC
D gene: -; clone size: -; J gene: TRBJ2-2; V gene: TRBV12-3/TRBV12-4; CDR3 protein: CASSLSENTGELFF; CDR3 DNA: TGTGCCAGCAGTTTATCGGAGAACACCGGGGAGCTGTTTTTT
D gene: TRBD1; clone size: -; J gene: TRBJ1-2; V gene: TRBV28; CDR3 protein: CASSVGGPANYGYTF; CDR3 DNA: TGTGCCAGCAGTGTAGGGGGCCCCGCTAACTATGGCTACACCTTC
D gene: -; clone size: -; J gene: TRBJ1-1; V gene: TRBV5-1; CDR3 protein: CATRDMGDTEAFF; CDR3 DNA: TGCGCCACCAGGGACATGGGGGACACTGAAGCTTTCTTT
D gene: -; clone size: -; J gene: TRBJ2-1; V gene: TRBV3-1; CDR3 protein: CASSQGGLTGEQFF; CDR3 DNA: TGTGCCAGCAGCCAAGGGGGTCTCACGGGGGAGCAGTTCTTC
D gene: -; clone size: few; J gene: TRBJ1-2; V gene: TRBV27; CDR3 protein: CASSRTIQSDYGYTF; CDR3 DNA: TGTGCCAGCAGTCGCACGATCCAGAGTGACTATGGCTACACCTTC
D gene: TRBD1; clone size: many; J gene: TRBJ2-7; V gene: TRBV27; CDR3 protein: CASSPRGQGTYEQYF; CDR3 DNA: TGTGCCAGCAGTCCCCGAGGACAGGGTACCTACGAGCAGTACTTC
D gene: -; clone size: -; J gene: TRBJ1-2; V gene: TRBV20-1; CDR3 protein: CSAAPGGRDYNYGYTF; CDR3 DNA: TGCAGTGCTGCTCCCGGGGGCAGGGACTATAACTATGGCTACACCTTC
D gene: -; clone size: -; J gene: TRBJ2-1; V gene: TRBV4-1; CDR3 protein: CASSQDSDLDRSEQLF; CDR3 DNA: TGCGCCAGCAGCCAAGATTCAGATCTAGACCGTAGCGAGCAGCTCTTC
D gene: -; clone size: -; J gene: TRBJ1-4; V gene: TRBV7-9; CDR3 protein: CASSFIGNNEKLFF; CDR3 DNA: TGTGCCAGCAGCTTTATAGGGAACAATGAAAAACTGTTTTTT
D gene: TRBD1; clone size: few; J gene: TRBJ1-2; V gene: TRBV30; CDR3 protein: CAWSVGQGAYGYTF; CDR3 DNA: TGTGCCTGGAGCGTGGGACAGGGCGCCTATGGCTACACCTTC
D gene: -; clone size: many; J gene: TRBJ2-2; V gene: TRBV29-1; CDR3 protein: CSVEKGRNTGELFF; CDR3 DNA: TGCAGCGTTGAGAAAGGCAGAAACACCGGGGAGCTGTTTTTT
D gene: TRBD1; clone size: many; J gene: TRBJ1-5; V gene: TRBV12-3/TRBV12-4; CDR3 protein: CASSPGQGWNQPQHF; CDR3 DNA: TGTGCCAGCAGTCCGGGACAGGGATGGAATCAGCCCCAGCATTTT
D gene: TRBD1; clone size: -; J gene: TRBJ1-4; V gene: TRBV11-2; CDR3 protein: CASSLGIGTGVEKLFF; CDR3 DNA: TGTGCCAGCAGCTTGGGAATCGGGACAGGGGTTGAAAAACTGTTTTTT
D gene: -; clone size: few; J gene: TRBJ2-3; V gene: TRBV7-2; CDR3 protein: CASSSPGRVTDTQYF; CDR3 DNA: TGTGCCAGCAGCAGTCCGGGGCGGGTCACAGATACGCAGTATTTT
D gene: -; clone size: -; J gene: TRBJ2-2; V gene: TRBV14; CDR3 protein: CASSQFEGGNTGELFF; CDR3 DNA: TGTGCCAGCAGCCAATTCGAAGGGGGGAACACCGGGGAGCTGTTTTTT
D gene: TRBD2; clone size: -; J gene: TRBJ2-3; V gene: TRBV28; CDR3 protein: CASSFGMGLLAGGTDTQYF; CDR3 DNA: TGTGCCAGCAGTTTTGGTATGGGTTTGCTAGCGGGAGGCACAGATACGCAGTATTTT
D gene: -; clone size: few; J gene: TRBJ2-1; V gene: TRBV21-1; CDR3 protein: CASSKEKPRNRGSYNEQFF; CDR3 DNA: TGTGCCAGCAGCAAAGAAAAGCCTCGGAACAGGGGCTCCTACAATGAGCAGTTCTTC
D gene: -; clone size: many; J gene: TRBJ2-5; V gene: TRBV5-6; CDR3 protein: CASSPLYMGSQETQYF; CDR3 DNA: TGTGCCAGCAGCCCGCTATATATGGGGAGTCAAGAGACCCAGTACTTC
D gene: -; clone size: few; J gene: TRBJ2-1; V gene: TRBV27; CDR3 protein: CASTTPGRDRIDYNEQFF; CDR3 DNA: TGTGCCAGCACTACACCAGGGAGGGACAGGATCGATTACAATGAGCAGTTCTTC
D gene: -; clone size: -; J gene: TRBJ2-1; V gene: TRBV20-1; CDR3 protein: CSARVLEYEQFF; CDR3 DNA: TGCAGTGCTAGAGTATTGGAGTATGAGCAGTTCTTC
D gene: -; clone size: many; J gene: TRBJ2-7; V gene: TRBV11-2; CDR3 protein: CASSSISYEQYF; CDR3 DNA: TGTGCCAGCAGCTCCATCTCCTACGAGCAGTACTTC
D gene: TRBD1; clone size: many; J gene: TRBJ1-2; V gene: TRBV12-3/TRBV12-4; CDR3 protein: CASSRGQGVIYGYTF; CDR3 DNA: TGTGCCAGCAGTCGGGGACAGGGGGTGATCTATGGCTACACCTTC
D gene: TRBD2; clone size: -; J gene: TRBJ2-5; V gene: TRBV20-1; CDR3 protein: CSASAYPLAGQETQYF; CDR3 DNA: TGCAGTGCCTCCGCCTATCCTCTAGCGGGACAAGAGACCCAGTACTTC
D gene: -; clone size: many; J gene: TRBJ2-3; V gene: TRBV20-1; CDR3 protein: CSATASTDTQYF; CDR3 DNA: TGCAGTGCCACGGCAAGCACAGATACGCAGTATTTT
D gene: TRBD1; clone size: few; J gene: TRBJ1-5; V gene: TRBV4-1; CDR3 protein: CASSQNLGTGAYSNQPQHF; CDR3 DNA: TGCGCCAGCAGCCAGAATTTGGGGACAGGAGCATATAGCAATCAGCCCCAGCATTTT
D gene: -; clone size: many; J gene: TRBJ2-1; V gene: TRBV7-8; CDR3 protein: CASSLGGPPLYNEQFF; CDR3 DNA: TGTGCCAGCAGCTTAGGGGGACCCCCTCTTTACAATGAGCAGTTCTTC
D gene: -; clone size: -; J gene: TRBJ1-2; V gene: TRBV6-2/TRBV6-3; CDR3 protein: CASSWPQGNYGYTF; CDR3 DNA: TGTGCCAGCAGTTGGCCTCAGGGAAACTATGGCTACACCTTC
D gene: -; clone size: -; J gene: TRBJ2-1; V gene: TRBV27; CDR3 protein: CASTSRERNEQFF; CDR3 DNA: TGTGCCAGCACCTCCCGGGAGCGCAATGAGCAGTTCTTC
D gene: -; clone size: many; J gene: TRBJ2-1; V gene: TRBV12-3/TRBV12-4; CDR3 protein: CASTLRSTTYNEQFF; CDR3 DNA: TGTGCCAGCACCCTGAGGAGTACGACCTACAATGAGCAGTTCTTC
D gene: TRBD2; clone size: few; J gene: TRBJ2-5; V gene: TRBV10-3; CDR3 protein: CAISESSSGGQETQYF; CDR3 DNA: TGTGCCATCAGTGAGTCTTCTAGCGGGGGACAAGAGACCCAGTACTTC
D gene: -; clone size: few; J gene: TRBJ2-7; V gene: TRBV3-1; CDR3 protein: CASSQGGGSYEQYF; CDR3 DNA: TGTGCCAGCAGCCAAGGGGGAGGCTCCTACGAGCAGTACTTC
D gene: TRBD2; clone size: few; J gene: TRBJ2-7; V gene: TRBV13; CDR3 protein: CASSFSGRGYEQYF; CDR3 DNA: TGTGCCAGCAGCTTCAGCGGGAGAGGCTACGAGCAGTACTTC